A single T cell receptor (beta chain) is shown here with its context. Its antigen remains unidentified. The data originate from a study of Graves' ophthalmopathy and Graves' hyperthyroidism. Turning to the study itself: The authors collected peripheral blood at initial diagnosis, before any treatment.

General study findings and limits: Cross-validated, the 13-signature model showed 87.88%/81.08% sensitivity/specificity, and 80%/75% in the test set. Among expanded thyroid clonotypes above 0.001 frequency, most also occurred in blood.

RNA transcripts were the template, and TCR beta CDR3 regions were amplified from them. The workflow started with a first-round RT-PCR run with HTBI primers and then moved on to a second-round multiplex PCR. TCRdb redid the calling of the multiplex PCR reads with MiXCR, one entry per CDR3 protein. The table shows over 500,000 distinct CDR3 sequences, with about a fifth occurring only once. Pregnancy or lactation, uncontrolled infections and other autoimmune diseases were grounds for excluding patients. Germline V CDR1 and CDR2: LGHNA, YNFKEQ. CDR3 length: 15 amino acids. V shed 0 bases and J shed 5 bases, with 11 bases lying between them.

Sequenced sample: peripheral blood. The clonotype was recovered from a woman in her late teens or twenties with stable Graves' hyperthyroidism. Some clones in this sample may be carry-over from other donors' samples. The V call is TRBV4-2, the J call TRBJ1-5, with D unresolved. This CDR3 is CASSQEQANYQPQHF. The CDR3 DNA sequence: TGTGCCAGCAGCCAAGAGCAGGCTAATTATCAGCCCCAGCATTTT.